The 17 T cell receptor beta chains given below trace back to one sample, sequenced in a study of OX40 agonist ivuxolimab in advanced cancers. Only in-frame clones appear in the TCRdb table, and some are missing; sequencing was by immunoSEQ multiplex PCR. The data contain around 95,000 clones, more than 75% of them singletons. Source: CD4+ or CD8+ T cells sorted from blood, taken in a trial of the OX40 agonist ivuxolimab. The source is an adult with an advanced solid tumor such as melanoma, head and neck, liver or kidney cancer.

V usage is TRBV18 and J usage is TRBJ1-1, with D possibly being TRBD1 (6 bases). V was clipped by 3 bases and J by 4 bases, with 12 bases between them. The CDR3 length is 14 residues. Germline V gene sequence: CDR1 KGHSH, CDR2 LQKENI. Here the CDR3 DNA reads TGTGCCAGCTCACCTCTACAGGGACCCACTGAAGCTTTCTTT. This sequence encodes CASSPLQGPTEAFF.

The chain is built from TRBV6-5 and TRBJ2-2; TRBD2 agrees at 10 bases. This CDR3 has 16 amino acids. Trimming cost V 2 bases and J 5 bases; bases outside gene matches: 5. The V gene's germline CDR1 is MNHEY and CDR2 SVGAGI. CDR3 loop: CASSYRLAGATGELFF. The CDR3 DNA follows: TGTGCCAGCAGTTACAGGCTAGCGGGGGCAACCGGGGAGCTGTTTTTT.

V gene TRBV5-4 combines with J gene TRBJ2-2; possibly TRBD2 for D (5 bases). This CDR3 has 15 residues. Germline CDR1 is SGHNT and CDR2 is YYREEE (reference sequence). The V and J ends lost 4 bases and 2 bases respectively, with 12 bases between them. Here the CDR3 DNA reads TGTGCCAGCAGCCCCAGCAGGACTAACACCGGGGAGCTGTTTTTT. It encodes CASSPSRTNTGELFF.

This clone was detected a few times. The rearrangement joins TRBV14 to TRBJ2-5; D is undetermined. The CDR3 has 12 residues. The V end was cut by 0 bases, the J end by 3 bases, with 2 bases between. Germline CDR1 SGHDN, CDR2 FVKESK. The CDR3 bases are TGTGCCAGCAGCCAAGAGGAAGAGACCCAGTACTTC. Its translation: CASSQEEETQYF.

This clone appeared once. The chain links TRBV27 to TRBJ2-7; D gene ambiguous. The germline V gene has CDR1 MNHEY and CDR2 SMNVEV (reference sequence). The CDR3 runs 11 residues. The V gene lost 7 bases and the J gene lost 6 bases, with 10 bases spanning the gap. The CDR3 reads CASKSGLEQYF. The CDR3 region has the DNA TGTGCCAGCAAATCCGGGCTCGAGCAGTACTTC.

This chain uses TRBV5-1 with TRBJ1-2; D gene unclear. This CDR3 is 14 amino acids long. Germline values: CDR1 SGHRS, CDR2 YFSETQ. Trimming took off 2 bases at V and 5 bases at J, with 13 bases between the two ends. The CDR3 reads CASSFSTGEYGYTF. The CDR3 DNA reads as TGCGCCAGCAGCTTCTCGACCGGGGAGTATGGCTACACCTTC.

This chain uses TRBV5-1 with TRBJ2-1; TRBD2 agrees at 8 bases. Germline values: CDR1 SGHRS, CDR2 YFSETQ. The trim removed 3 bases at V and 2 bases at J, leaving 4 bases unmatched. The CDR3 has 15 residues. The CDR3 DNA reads TGCGCCAGCAGCTCCTTAGCGGGGACCTACAATGAGCAGTTCTTC. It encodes CASSSLAGTYNEQFF.

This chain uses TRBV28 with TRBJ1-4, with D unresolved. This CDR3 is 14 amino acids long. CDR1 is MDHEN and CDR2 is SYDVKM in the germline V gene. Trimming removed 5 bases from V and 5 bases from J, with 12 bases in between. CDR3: CASSLAGPNEKLFF. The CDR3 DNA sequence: TGTGCCAGCAGTCTTGCTGGGCCCAATGAAAAACTGTTTTTT. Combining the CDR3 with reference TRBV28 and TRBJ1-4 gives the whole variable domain DVKVTQSSRYLVKRTGEKVFLECVQDMDHENMFWYRQDPGLGLRLIYFSYDVKMKEKGDIPEGYSVSREKKERFSLILESASTNQTSMYLCASSLAGPNEKLFFGSGTQLSVL.

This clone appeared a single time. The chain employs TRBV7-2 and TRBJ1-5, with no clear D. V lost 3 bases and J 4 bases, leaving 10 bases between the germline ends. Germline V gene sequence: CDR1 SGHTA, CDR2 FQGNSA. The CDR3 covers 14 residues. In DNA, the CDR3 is TGTGCCAGCAGCTTGTACGGCGGGAATCAGCCCCAGCATTTT. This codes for CASSLYGGNQPQHF.

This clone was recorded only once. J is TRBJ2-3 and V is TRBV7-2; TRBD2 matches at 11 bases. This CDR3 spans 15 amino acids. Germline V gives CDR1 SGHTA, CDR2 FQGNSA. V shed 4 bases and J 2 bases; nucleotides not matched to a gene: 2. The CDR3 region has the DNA TGTGCCAGCAGCTCTAGCGGGGGGAACACAGATACGCAGTATTTT. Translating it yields CASSSSGGNTDTQYF.

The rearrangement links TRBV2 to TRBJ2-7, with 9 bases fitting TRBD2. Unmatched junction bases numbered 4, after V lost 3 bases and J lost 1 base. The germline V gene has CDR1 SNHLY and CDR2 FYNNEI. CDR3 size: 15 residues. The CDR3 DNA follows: TGTGCCAGCAGTGAGGGGACTAGCCGATCCTACGAGCAGTACTTC. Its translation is CASSEGTSRSYEQYF.

DNA of the CDR3: TGCGCCAGCAGCCAAGATTGGGCGGGGAACACCTACGAGCAGTACTTC. It yields the protein CASSQDWAGNTYEQYF. V usage is TRBV4-3 and J usage is TRBJ2-7, with a possible D match to TRBD2 (6 bases). The CDR3 contains 16 residues. The V end lost 0 bases, the J end lost 2 bases, and 14 bases lay between the germline ends. Germline loops: CDR1 LGHNA, CDR2 YSLEER.

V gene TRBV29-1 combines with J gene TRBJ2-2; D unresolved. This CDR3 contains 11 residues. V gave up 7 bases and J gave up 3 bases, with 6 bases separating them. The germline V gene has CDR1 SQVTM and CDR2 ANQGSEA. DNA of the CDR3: TGCAGCGGAAGGGACACCGGGGAGCTGTTTTTT. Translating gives CSGRDTGELFF.

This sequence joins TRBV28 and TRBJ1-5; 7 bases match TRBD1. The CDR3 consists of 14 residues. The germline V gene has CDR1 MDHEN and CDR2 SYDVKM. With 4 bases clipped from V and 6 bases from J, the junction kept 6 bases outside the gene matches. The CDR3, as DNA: TGTGCCAGCAGTTCCCCAGGGGGACGTCAGCCCCAGCATTTT. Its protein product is CASSSPGGRQPQHF.

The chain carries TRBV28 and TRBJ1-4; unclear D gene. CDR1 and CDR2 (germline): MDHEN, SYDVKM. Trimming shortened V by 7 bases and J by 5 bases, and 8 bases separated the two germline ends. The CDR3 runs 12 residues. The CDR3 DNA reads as TGTGCCAGCAATGGGCCAAATGAAAAACTGTTTTTT. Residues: CASNGPNEKLFF.

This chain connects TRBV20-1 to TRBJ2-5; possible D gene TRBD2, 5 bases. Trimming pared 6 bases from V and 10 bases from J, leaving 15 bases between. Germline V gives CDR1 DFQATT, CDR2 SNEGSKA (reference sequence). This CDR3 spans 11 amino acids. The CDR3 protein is CSAPQRLNQYF. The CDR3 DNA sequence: TGCAGTGCCCCGCAGCGACTAAACCAGTACTTC.

CDR3: CSVGLLGPRGDGYTF. DNA for the CDR3: TGCAGCGTTGGGCTCCTCGGGCCGCGGGGCGATGGCTACACCTTC. The J gene is TRBJ1-2, the V gene TRBV29-1; tentative D call: TRBD1 (5 bases). Trimming shortened V by 4 bases and J by 6 bases, and 21 bases separated the two germline ends. There are 15 residues in the CDR3. Per germline, CDR1 SQVTM and CDR2 ANQGSEA.